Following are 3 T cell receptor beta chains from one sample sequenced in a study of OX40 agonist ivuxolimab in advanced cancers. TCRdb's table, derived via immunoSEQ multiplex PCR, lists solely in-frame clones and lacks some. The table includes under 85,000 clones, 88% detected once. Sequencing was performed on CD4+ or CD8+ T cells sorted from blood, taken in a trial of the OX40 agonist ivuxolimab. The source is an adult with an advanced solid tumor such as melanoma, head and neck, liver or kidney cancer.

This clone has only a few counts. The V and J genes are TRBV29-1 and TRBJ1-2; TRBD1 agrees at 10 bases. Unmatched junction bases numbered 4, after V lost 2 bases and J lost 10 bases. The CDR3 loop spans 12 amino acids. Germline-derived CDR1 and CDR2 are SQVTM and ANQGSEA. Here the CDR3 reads CSVERTGGDYTF. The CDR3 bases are TGCAGCGTTGAAAGGACAGGGGGTGACTACACCTTC.

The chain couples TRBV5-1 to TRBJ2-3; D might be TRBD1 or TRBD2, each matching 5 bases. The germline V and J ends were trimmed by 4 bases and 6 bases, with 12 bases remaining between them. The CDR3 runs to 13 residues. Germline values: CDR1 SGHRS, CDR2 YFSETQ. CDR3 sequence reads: CASSGQGADTQYF. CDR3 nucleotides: TGCGCCAGCAGCGGGCAGGGAGCTGATACGCAGTATTTT.

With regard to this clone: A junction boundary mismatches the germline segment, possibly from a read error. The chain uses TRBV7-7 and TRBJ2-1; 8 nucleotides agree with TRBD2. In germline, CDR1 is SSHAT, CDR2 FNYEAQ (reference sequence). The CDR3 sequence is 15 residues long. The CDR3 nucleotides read TGTGCTAGCAGTAGCGGGACCTCTCTATACAATGAGCAGTTCTTC. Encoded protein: CASSSGTSLYNEQFF.